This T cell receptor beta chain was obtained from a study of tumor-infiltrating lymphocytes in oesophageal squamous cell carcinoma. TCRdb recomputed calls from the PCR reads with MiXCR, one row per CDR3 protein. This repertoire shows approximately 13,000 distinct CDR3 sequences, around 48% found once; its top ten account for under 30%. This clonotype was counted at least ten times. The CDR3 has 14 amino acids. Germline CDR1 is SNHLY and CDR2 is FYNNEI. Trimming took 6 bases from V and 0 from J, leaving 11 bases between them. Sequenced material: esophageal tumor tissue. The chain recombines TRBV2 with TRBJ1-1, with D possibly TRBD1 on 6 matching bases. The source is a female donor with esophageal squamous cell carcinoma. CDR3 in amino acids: CASRRGQMNTEAFF. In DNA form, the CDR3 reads TGTGCCAGCAGGCGAGGACAGATGAACACTGAAGCTTTCTTT. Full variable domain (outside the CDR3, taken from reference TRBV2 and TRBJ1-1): EPEVTQTPSHQVTQMGQEVILRCVPISNHLYFYWYRQILGQKVEFLVSFYNNEISEKSEIFDDQFSVERPDGSNFTLKIRSTKLEDSAMYFCASRRGQMNTEAFFGQGTRLTVV.